The subject of this entry is one T cell receptor (beta chain). As yet, its antigen is unknown. The CDR3 is made up of 11 amino acids. Trimming removed 2 bases from V and 11 bases from J, with 7 bases in between. The V gene's germline CDR1 is MNHEY and CDR2 SVGAGI. This record belongs to a study of shared clonotypes between healthy human individuals. How the authors handled the data: ImmunoSEQ junction-only sequences lacked quality scores, so their filtering differed. Profiling relied on immunoSEQ multiplex PCR, and the TCRdb table lists in-frame clones only, not all of them. V and J calls and clone size are given by that table; D and trimming were obtained from the DNA. The sample includes some 1 million clones, approximately 70% seen only once; the top ten take approximately 1.5%. Study-wide points: Non-shared clonotypes displayed generation probabilities falling below those of clonotypes present in all four donors. Sharing across several donors was seen in about 5% of naive CD4 clonotypes.

Sample: memory CD4+ T cells sorted from blood. Subset indicated: CD45RA-negative fraction. This receptor was taken from a man younger than 35 in good health. The gene calls are TRBV6-5 and TRBJ2-1, with a weak D call TRBD2 (6 bases). The CDR3 spells CASSYGGKQFF. The DNA for the CDR3 is TGTGCCAGCAGTTACGGAGGGAAGCAGTTCTTC.